This T cell receptor (beta chain) was identified in a study of T cells after yellow fever vaccination. Across the study: Low-cell-number fractions underwent preparation using SMART-Seq v4 Ultra Low Input. Study conclusions and caveats: A large majority of primary-vaccination clones showed up again after the booster (approximately 96% CD4, roughly 88% CD8).

A single record per CDR3 protein comes from TCRdb applying MiXCR to the 5' RACE reads. This table holds about 170,000 distinct CDR3 sequences, 11% found once. V dropped 5 bases and J dropped 0; count of bases not matched to a gene: 2. This CDR3 has 15 residues. This clonotype showed up many times. Its antigen is unidentified. The sequence was obtained from a young man who received the YFV17D yellow fever vaccine. The J gene is TRBJ2-5, the V gene TRBV12-3 or TRBV12-4; 11 positions match TRBD2. Here the sequenced sample was CD8+ T cells sorted from PBMCs, taken 15 days after the yellow fever booster vaccination. The CDR3 DNA is TGTGCCAGCAGTGGACTAGCGGGCGACCAAGAGACCCAGTACTTC. Translation gives CASSGLAGDQETQYF.